This T cell receptor (beta chain) was sequenced during a study of cytotoxic CD8 clonotypes in ibrutinib-treated CLL (dated by TCRdb to about 2021). Regarding the research as a whole: The cohort was composed of more than ten relapsed/refractory and about 15 treatment-naive patients; IGHV unmutated status was identified in approximately 17 patients. Partial responses were observed in about 24 patients and complete responses in 2; after a median follow-up of around 68 months, remission was maintained in 15 or so patients and progression was observed in some twelve. The response samples were drawn at a median of approximately twelve months into treatment, with a range of about 6 to 40 months. Samples averaged 255,043 productive templates and roughly 86,000 productive rearrangements. Of the roughly 86 people in the trial, around 24 had longitudinal samples available. Cryopreserved peripheral blood mononuclear cells were obtained prior to treatment, at the time of response, and at either disease progression or sustained remission. Patients were still on ibrutinib when every remission and progressive disease sample was collected.

The junction shows trimming of 0 bases on V and 2 bases on J, plus 14 bases between the germline ends. CDR1 and CDR2 are read off the germline V gene as ENHRY and SYGVKD. The CDR3 sequence holds 17 residues, the cysteine and phenylalanine included. Solely the CDR3 DNA is kept, with 51 bases framed from the first base. Each clonotype received, on average, 10x coverage in deep resolution sequencing performed on a MiSeq, where the target depth lay between 1 in 1 million and 1 in 200,000 T cells. The immunoSEQ hsTCRB Kit was used to generate TCR beta libraries. In the source study's methods: The data were analyzed with ImmunoSEQ Analyzer and ImmunoSEQ Data Assistant, and V, D and J gene assignments followed IMGT definitions. Clonality, which ranges from 0 to 1, was calculated by subtracting the normalized Shannon entropy of productive rearrangement frequencies from one. Only overrepresented clonotypes making up at least 0.05% of the repertoire of each patient were included in the public clonotype analysis. Thirteen repertoires from age-matched healthy donors, obtained from immuneACCESS, served as clonality controls. TCRdb retrieved this table from immuneACCESS and kept in-frame rearrangements only. Not all clones are present; in checked studies, unresolved V genes account for under half, and no reason is known for the remainder. Clonal size and the V and J genes are those of that table, whereas D and trimming came from the DNA. Within this sample are approximately 40,000 clones, with just over 70% of them counted one time only. Of the sample, about a tenth is held by the ten largest clones.

In regard to this clone: Its antigen remains unidentified. No base quality values were provided; no much bigger clone lies one nucleotide off.

The sample's time point, from its label and the paper: progressive disease on ibrutinib. For TCR beta library preparation, 1.5 to 2 micrograms of genomic DNA were extracted from the cryopreserved PBMCs. Longitudinal blood samples from CLL patients on ibrutinib monotherapy underwent high-throughput TCR beta sequencing. The patients took part in an open-label, single-center phase 2 trial of ibrutinib monotherapy. Points the paper makes about the study in general: Sampling times were not matched between patients in sustained remission and patients whose disease was progressing, and lymph node repertoires were not examined. Public clonotypes were found to be uncommon and were observed to contract or remain stable during treatment; the increase in clonality was shown to reflect expansion of private clonotypes at ibrutinib response. Clonality increased at ibrutinib response, stayed stable in sustained remission, and fell back toward baseline at progression. Baseline clonality was found to be higher than that of age-matched healthy donors and was strongly correlated with circulating CD8+ T-cell counts.

The source is a human donor with chronic lymphocytic leukemia. The sample was PBMCs, taken at disease progression, from a patient treated with ibrutinib. The chain is assembled from TRBV10-3 and TRBJ2-1; possibly the D gene is TRBD2, per 6 matching bases. At the DNA level, the sequence is TGTGCCATCAGTGAGTCGGGGACGCGGGGAGCCTACAATGAGCAGTTCTTC. This gives the protein CAISESGTRGAYNEQFF.